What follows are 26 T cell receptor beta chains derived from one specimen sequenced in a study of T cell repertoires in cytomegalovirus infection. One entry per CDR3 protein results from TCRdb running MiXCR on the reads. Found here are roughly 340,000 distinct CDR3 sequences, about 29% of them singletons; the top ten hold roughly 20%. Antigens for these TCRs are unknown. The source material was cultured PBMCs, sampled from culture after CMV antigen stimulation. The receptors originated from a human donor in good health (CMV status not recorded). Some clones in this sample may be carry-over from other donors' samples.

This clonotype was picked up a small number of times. CDR3: CASSRWGTREAFF. CDR3 nucleotides: TGTGCCAGTAGTCGGTGGGGGACCCGTGAAGCTTTCTTT. This chain joins TRBV19 and TRBJ1-1, with D possibly TRBD1 on 5 matching bases. V lost 5 bases to trimming and J lost 7 bases, with 14 bases between them. This CDR3 comprises 13 residues. Germline lookup yields CDR1 LNHDA and CDR2 SQIVND (reference sequence).

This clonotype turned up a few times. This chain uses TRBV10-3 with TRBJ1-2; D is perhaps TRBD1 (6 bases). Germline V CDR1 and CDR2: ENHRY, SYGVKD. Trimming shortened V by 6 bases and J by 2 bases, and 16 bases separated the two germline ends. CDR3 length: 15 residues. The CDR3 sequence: CAISPRGAQNYGYTF. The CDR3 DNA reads TGTGCCATCAGCCCACGGGGGGCGCAGAACTATGGCTACACCTTC.

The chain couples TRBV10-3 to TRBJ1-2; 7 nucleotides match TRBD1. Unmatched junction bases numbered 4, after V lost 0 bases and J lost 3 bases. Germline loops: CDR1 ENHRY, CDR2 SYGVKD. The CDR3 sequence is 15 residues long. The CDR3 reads CAISESGQPDYGYTF. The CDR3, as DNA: TGTGCCATCAGTGAGTCGGGACAGCCCGACTATGGCTACACCTTC.

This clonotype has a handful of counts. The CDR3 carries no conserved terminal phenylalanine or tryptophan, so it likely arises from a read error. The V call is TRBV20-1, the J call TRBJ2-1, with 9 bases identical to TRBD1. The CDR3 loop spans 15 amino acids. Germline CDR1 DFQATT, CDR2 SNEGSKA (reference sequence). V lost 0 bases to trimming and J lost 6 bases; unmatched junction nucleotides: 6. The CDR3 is CSARDPRQGVNEQFL. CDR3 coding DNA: TGCAGTGCTAGAGATCCGCGACAGGGGGTCAATGAGCAGTTCCTC.

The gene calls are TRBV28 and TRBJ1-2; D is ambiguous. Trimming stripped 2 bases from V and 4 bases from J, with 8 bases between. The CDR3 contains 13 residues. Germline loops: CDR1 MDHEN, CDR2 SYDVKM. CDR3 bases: TGTGCCAGCAGTTTAACAGTGGGCTATGGCTACACCTTC. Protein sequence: CASSLTVGYGYTF.

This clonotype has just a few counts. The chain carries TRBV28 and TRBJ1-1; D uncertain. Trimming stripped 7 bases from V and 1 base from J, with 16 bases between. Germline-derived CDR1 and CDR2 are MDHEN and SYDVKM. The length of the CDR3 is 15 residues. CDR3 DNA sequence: TGTGCCAGCACCCTCAGGAGACTGTCGAACACTGAAGCTTTCTTT. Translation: CASTLRRLSNTEAFF.

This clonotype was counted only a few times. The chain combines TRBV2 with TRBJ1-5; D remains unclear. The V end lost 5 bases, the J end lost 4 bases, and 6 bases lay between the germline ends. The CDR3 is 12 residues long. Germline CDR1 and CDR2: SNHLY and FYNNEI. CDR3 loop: CASSNLNQPQHF. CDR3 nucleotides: TGTGCCAGCAGTAATCTAAATCAGCCCCAGCATTTT.

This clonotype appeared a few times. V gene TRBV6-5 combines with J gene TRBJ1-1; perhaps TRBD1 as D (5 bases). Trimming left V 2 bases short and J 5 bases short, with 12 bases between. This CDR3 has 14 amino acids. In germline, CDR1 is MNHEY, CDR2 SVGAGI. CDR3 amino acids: CASSYGTGVTEAFF. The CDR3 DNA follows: TGTGCCAGCAGTTACGGGACTGGGGTAACTGAAGCTTTCTTT.

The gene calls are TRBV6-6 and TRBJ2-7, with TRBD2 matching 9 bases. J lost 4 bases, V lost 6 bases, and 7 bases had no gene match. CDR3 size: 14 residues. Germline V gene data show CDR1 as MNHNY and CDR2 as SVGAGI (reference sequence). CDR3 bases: TGTGCCAGCAGGGACGGGCTAGCGGGATACGAGCAGTACTTC. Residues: CASRDGLAGYEQYF.

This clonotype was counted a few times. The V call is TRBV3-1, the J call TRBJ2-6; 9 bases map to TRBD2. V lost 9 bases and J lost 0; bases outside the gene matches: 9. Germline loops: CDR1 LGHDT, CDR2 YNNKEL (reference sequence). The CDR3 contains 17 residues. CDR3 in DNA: TGTGCCAGTGAGGGGGTAGCGGGAGTCTCTGGGGCCAACGTCCTGACTTTC. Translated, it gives CASEGVAGVSGANVLTF. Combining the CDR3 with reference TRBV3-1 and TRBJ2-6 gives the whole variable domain DTAVSQTPKYLVTQMGNDKSIKCEQNLGHDTMYWYKQDSKKFLKIMFSYNNKELIINETVPNRFSPKSPDKAHLNLHINSLELGDSAVYFCASEGVAGVSGANVLTFGAGSRLTVL.

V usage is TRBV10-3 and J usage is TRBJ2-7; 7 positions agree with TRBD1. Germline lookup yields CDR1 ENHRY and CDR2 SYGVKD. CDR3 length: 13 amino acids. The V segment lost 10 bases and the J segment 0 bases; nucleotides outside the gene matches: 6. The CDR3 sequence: CATTGTDSYEQYF. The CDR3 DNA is TGTGCCACGACCGGGACAGACTCCTACGAGCAGTACTTC.

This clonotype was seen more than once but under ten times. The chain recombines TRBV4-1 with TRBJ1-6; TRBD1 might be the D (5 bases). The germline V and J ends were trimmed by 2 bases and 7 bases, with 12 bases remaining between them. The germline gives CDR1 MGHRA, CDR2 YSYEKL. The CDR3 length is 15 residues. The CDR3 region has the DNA TGCGCCAGCAGCCAACAACAGGTAGCCAATTCACCCCTCCACTTT. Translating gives CASSQQQVANSPLHF.

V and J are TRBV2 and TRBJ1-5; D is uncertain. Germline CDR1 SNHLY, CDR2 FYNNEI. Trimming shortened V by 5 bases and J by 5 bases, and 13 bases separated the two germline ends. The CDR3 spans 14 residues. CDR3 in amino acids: CASSIGPRDQPQHF. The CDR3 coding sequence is TGTGCCAGCAGTATTGGACCTCGGGATCAGCCCCAGCATTTT.

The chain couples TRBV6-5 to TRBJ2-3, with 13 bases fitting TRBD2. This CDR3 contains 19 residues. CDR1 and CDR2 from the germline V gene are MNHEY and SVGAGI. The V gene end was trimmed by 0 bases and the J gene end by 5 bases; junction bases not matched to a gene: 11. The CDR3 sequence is CASSYSTPGLAGAEDTQYF. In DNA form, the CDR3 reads TGTGCCAGCAGTTACTCGACCCCTGGACTAGCGGGAGCAGAAGATACGCAGTATTTT.

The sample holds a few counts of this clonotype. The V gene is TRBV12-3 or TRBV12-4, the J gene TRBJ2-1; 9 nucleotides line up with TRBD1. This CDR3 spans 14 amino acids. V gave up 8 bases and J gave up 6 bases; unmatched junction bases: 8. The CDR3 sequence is CASSGTGSSNEQFF. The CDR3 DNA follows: TGTGCCAGCTCCGGGACAGGGAGTTCCAATGAGCAGTTCTTC.

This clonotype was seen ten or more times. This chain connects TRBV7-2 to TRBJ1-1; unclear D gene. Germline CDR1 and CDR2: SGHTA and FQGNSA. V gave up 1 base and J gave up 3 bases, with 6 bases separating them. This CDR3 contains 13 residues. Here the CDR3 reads CASSLGLDTEAFF. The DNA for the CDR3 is TGTGCCAGCAGCTTAGGACTGGACACTGAAGCTTTCTTT.

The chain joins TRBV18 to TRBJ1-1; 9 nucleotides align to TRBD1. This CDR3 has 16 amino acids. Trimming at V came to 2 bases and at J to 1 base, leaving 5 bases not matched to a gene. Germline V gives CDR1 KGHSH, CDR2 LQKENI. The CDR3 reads CASSPMPGQGNTEAFF. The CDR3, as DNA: TGTGCCAGCTCACCAATGCCGGGACAGGGGAACACTGAAGCTTTCTTT.

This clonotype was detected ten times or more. CDR3 sequence reads: CASSIFDRGRINQPQHF. The CDR3 DNA is TGTGCCAGCAGCATCTTCGACAGGGGGCGAATCAATCAGCCCCAGCATTTT. This chain links TRBV7-2 with TRBJ1-5; TRBD1 matches 10 bases. Germline lookup yields CDR1 SGHTA and CDR2 FQGNSA. J was trimmed by 3 bases and V by 5 bases; bases with no gene match: 10. This CDR3 spans 17 amino acids. Full variable domain (outside the CDR3, taken from reference TRBV7-2 and TRBJ1-5): GAGVSQSPSNKVTEKGKDVELRCDPISGHTALYWYRQSLGQGLEFLIYFQGNSAPDKSGLPSDRFSAERTGGSVSTLTIQRTQQEDSAVYLCASSIFDRGRINQPQHFGDGTRLSIL.

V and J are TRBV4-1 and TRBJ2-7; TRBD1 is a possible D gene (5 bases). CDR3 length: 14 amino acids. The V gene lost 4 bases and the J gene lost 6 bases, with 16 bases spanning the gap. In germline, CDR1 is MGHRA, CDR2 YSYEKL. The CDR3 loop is CASSLKTGLSEQYF. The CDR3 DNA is TGCGCCAGCAGCCTTAAAACAGGTCTTAGCGAGCAGTACTTC.

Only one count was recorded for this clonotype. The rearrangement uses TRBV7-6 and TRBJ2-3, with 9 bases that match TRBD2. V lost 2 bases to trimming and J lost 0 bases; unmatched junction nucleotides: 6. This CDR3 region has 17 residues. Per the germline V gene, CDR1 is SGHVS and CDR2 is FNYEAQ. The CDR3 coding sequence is TGTGCCAGCAGCTTAAGCGGCGGGGGGGCGAGCACAGATACGCAGTATTTT. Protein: CASSLSGGGASTDTQYF.

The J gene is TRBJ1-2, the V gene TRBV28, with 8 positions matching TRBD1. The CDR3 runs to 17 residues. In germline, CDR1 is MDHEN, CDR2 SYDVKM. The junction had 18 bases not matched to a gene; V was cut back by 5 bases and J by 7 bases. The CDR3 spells CASSPSIGQGPRGGYTF. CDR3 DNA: TGTGCCAGCAGTCCCTCGATCGGACAGGGCCCCCGTGGTGGCTACACCTTC.

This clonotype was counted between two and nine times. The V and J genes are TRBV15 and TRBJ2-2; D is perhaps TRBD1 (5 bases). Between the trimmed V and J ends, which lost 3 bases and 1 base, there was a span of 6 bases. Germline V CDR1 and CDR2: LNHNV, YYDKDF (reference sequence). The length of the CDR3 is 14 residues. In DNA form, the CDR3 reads TGTGCCACCAGCAGGACAGAGAACACCGGGGAGCTGTTTTTT. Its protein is CATSRTENTGELFF.

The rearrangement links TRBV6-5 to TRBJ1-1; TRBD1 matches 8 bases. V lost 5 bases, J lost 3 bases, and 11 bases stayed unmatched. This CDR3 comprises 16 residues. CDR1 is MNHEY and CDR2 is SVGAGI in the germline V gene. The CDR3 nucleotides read TGTGCCAGCAGTCTAACGGGGGCAGGGGGCTACACTGAAGCTTTCTTT. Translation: CASSLTGAGGYTEAFF.

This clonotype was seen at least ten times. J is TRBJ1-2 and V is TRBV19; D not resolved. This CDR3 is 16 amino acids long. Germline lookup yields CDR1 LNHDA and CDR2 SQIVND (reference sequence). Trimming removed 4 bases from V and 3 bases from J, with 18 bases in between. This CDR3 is CASSTRAQRTYYGYTF. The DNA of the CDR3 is TGTGCCAGTAGTACCCGAGCACAGAGGACCTACTATGGCTACACCTTC.

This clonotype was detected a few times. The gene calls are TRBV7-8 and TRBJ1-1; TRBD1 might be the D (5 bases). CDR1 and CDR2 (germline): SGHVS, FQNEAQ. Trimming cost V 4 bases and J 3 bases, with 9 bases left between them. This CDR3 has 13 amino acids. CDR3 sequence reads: CASSSSGHTEAFF. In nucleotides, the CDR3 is TGTGCCAGCAGCTCCTCAGGGCACACTGAAGCTTTCTTT.

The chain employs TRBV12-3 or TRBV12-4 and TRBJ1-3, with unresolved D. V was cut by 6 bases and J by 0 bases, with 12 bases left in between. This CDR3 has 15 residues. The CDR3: CASRNDKSSGNTIYF. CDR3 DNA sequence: TGTGCCAGCAGGAATGACAAAAGCTCTGGAAACACCATATATTTT.